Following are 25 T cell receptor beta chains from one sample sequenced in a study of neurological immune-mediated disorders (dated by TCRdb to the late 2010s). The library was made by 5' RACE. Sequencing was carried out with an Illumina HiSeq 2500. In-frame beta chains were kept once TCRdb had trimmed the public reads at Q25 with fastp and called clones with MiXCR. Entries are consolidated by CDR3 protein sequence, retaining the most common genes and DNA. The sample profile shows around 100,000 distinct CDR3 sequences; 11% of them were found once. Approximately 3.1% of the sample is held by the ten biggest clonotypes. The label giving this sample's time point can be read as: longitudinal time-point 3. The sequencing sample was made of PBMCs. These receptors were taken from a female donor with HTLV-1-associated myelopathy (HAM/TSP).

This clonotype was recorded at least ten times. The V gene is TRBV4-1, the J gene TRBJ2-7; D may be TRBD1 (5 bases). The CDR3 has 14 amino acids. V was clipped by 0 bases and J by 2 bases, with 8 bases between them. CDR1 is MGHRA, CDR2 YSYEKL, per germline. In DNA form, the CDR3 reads TGCGCCAGCAGCCAAGATTCAGGGACCTACGAGCAGTACTTC. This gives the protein CASSQDSGTYEQYF.

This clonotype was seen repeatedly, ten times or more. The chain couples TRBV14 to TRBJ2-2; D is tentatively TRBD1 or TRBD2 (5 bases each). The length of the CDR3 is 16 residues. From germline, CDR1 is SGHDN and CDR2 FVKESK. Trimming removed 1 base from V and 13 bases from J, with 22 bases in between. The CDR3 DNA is TGTGCCAGCAGCCAAGGGGGACCGGGACGCCCTGTGGGGCTGTTTTTT. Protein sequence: CASSQGGPGRPVGLFF.

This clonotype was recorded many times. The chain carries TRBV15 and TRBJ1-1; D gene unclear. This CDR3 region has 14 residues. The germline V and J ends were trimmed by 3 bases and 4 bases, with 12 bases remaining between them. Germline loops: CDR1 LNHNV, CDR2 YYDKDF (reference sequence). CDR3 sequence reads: CATSSPGRGTEAFF. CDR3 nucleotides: TGTGCCACCAGCAGTCCCGGACGGGGCACTGAAGCTTTCTTT.

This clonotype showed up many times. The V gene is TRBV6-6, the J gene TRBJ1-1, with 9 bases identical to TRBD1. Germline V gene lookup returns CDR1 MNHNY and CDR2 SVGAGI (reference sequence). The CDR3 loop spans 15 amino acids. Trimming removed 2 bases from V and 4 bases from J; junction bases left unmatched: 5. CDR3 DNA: TGTGCCAGCAGTTACCGCACAGGGGGCGGCACTGAAGCTTTCTTT. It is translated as CASSYRTGGGTEAFF.

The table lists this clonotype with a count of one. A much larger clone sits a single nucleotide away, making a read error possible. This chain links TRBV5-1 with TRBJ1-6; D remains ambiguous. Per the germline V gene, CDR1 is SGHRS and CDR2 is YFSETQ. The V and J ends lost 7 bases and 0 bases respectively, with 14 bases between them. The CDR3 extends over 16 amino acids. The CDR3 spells CASLQGESSYNSPLHF. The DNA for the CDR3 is TGCGCCAGCCTCCAAGGTGAAAGCTCCTATAATTCACCCCTCCACTTT. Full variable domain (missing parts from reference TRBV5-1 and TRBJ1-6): KAGVTQTPRYLIKTRGQQVTLSCSPISGHRSVSWYQQTPGQGLQFLFEYFSETQRNKGNFPGRFSGRQFSNSRSEMNVSTLELGDSALYLCASLQGESSYNSPLHFGNGTRLTVT.

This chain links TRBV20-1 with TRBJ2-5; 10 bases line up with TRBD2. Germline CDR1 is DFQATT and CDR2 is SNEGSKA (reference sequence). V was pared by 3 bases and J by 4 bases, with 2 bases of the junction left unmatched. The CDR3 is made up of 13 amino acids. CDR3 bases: TGCAGTGCTAGGGCTAGCGGGAGAGAGACCCAGTACTTC. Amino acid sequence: CSARASGRETQYF.

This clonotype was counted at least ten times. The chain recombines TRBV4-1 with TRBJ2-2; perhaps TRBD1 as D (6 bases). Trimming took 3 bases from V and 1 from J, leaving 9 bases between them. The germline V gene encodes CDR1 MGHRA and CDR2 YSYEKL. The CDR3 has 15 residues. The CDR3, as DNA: TGCGCCAGCAGCCAGGCGGACAGGAACACCGGGGAGCTGTTTTTT. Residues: CASSQADRNTGELFF.

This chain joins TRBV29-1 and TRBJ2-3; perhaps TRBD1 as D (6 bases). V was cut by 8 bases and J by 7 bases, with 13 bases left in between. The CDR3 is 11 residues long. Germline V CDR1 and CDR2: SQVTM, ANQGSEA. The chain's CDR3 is CSKKQGNTQYF. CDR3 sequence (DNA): TGCAGCAAAAAGCAGGGGAATACGCAGTATTTT.

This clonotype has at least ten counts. The CDR3 DNA follows: TGCGCCAGCAGCTTGGCCTGGGCGGGGGCAGGAGATACGCAGTATTTT. As protein: CASSLAWAGAGDTQYF. This sequence joins TRBV5-1 and TRBJ2-3; D is perhaps TRBD2 (7 bases). This CDR3 is 16 amino acids long. Germline V gene sequence: CDR1 SGHRS, CDR2 YFSETQ. V gave up 0 bases and J gave up 5 bases, with 16 bases separating them.

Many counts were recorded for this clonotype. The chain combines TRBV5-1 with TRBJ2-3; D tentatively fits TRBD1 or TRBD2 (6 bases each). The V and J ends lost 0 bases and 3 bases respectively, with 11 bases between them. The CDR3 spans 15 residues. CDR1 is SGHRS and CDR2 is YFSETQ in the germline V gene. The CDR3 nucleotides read TGCGCCAGCAGCTTGGACGGGGGCGGGACAGATACGCAGTATTTT. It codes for CASSLDGGGTDTQYF.

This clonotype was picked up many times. CDR3 DNA: TGCAGTGCTAATTCCCTGTACCAAGAGACCCAGTACTTC. It encodes CSANSLYQETQYF. V usage is TRBV20-1 and J usage is TRBJ2-5; D gene uncertain. The CDR3 sequence is 13 residues long. Germline V gives CDR1 DFQATT, CDR2 SNEGSKA (reference sequence). V was trimmed by 4 bases and J by 0 bases, leaving 9 bases between them.

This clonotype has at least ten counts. The CDR3 loop is CSVGQDRNSPLHF. The CDR3 DNA is TGCAGCGTCGGCCAGGACAGGAACTCACCCCTCCACTTT. The V gene is TRBV29-1, the J gene TRBJ1-6, with 7 bases aligning to TRBD1. Trimming cost V 6 bases and J 10 bases; bases outside gene matches: 9. The CDR3 is 13 residues long. CDR1 SQVTM and CDR2 ANQGSEA come from the germline V gene. Full variable domain (missing parts from reference TRBV29-1 and TRBJ1-6): SAVISQKPSRDICQRGTSLTIQCQVDSQVTMMFWYRQQPGQSLTLIATANQGSEATYESGFVIDKFPISRPNLTFSTLTVSNMSPEDSSIYLCSVGQDRNSPLHFGNGTRLTVT.

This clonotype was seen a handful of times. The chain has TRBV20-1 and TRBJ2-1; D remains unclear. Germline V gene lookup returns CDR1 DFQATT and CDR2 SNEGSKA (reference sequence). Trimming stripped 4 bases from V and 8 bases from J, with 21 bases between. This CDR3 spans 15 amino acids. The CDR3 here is CSATTTDPPVDEQFF. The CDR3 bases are TGCAGTGCTACGACAACGGACCCACCAGTTGATGAGCAGTTCTTC.

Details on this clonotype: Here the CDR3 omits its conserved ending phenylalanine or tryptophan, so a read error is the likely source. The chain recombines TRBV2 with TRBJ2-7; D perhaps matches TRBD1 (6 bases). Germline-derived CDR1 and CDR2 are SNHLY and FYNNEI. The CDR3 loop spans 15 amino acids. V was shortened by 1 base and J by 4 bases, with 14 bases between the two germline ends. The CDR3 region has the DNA TGTGCCAGCAGTGAAGTCGGGACATTAAATTACGAGCAGTACTTA. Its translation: CASSEVGTLNYEQYL.

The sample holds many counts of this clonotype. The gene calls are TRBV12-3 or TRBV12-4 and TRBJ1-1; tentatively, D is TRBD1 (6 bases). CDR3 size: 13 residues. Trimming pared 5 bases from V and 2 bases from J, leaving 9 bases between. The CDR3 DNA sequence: TGTGCCAGCAGTAGACAGGTTAACACTGAAGCTTTCTTT. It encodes CASSRQVNTEAFF.

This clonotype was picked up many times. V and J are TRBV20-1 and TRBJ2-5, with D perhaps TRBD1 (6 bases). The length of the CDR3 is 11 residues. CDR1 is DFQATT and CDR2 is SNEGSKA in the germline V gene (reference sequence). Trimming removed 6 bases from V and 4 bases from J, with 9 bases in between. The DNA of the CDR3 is TGCAGTGCGACGACAGGAGAGACCCAGTACTTC. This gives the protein CSATTGETQYF.

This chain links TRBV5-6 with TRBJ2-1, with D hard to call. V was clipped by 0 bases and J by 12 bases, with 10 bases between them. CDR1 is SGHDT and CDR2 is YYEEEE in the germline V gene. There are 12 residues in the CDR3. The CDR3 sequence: CASSLGRLGQFF. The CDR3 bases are TGTGCCAGCAGCTTGGGTCGTCTCGGGCAGTTCTTC.

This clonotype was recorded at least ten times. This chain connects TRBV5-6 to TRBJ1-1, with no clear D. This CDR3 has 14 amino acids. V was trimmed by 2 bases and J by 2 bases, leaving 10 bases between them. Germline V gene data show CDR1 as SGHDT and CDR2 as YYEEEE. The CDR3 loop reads CASSFRTRNTEAFF. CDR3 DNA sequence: TGTGCCAGCAGCTTTCGGACTCGAAACACTGAAGCTTTCTTT.

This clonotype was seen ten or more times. The CDR3 sequence: CASSLAAYEQYF. The DNA for the CDR3 is TGTGCCAGCAGTTTGGCGGCCTACGAGCAGTACTTC. The gene calls are TRBV12-3 or TRBV12-4 and TRBJ2-7; D ambiguous. V lost 3 bases, J lost 2 bases, and 5 bases lay in between. CDR3 length: 12 residues.

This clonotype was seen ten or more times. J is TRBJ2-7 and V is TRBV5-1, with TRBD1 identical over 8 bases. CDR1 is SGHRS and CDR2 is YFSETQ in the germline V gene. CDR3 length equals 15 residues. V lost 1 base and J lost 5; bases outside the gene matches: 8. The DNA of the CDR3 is TGCGCCAGCAGCTTGACCGGACAGGGTATCAACGAGCAGTACTTC. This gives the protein CASSLTGQGINEQYF.

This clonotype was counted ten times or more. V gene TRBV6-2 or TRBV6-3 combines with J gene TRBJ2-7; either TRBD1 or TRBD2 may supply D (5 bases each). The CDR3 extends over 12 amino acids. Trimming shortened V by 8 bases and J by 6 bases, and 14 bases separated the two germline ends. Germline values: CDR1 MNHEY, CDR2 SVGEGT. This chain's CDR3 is CASQSRGTEQYF. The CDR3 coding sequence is TGTGCCAGCCAATCCCGAGGGACCGAGCAGTACTTC.

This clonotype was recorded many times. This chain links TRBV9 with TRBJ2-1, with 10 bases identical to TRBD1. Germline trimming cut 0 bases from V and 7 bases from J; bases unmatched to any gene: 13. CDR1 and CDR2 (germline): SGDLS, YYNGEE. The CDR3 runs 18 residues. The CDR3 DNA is TGTGCCAGCAGCGTAGCCTCTATCGACAGGGGGCTCGGGAATGAGCAGTTCTTC. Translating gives CASSVASIDRGLGNEQFF. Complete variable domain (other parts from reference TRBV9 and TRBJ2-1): DSGVTQTPKHLITATGQRVTLRCSPRSGDLSVYWYQQSLDQGLQFLIQYYNGEERAKGNILERFSAQQFPDLHSELNLSSLELGDSALYFCASSVASIDRGLGNEQFFGPGTRLTVL.

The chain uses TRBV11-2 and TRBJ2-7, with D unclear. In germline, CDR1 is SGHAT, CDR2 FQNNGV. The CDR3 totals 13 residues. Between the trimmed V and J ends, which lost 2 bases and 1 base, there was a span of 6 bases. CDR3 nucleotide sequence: TGTGCCAGCAGCTTACCTCATTCCTACGAGCAGTACTTC. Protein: CASSLPHSYEQYF.

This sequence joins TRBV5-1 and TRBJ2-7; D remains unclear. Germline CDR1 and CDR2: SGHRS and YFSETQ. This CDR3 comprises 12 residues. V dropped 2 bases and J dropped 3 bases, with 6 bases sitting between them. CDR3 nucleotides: TGCGCCAGCAGCTTAGGTGACTACGAGCAGTACTTC. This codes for CASSLGDYEQYF.

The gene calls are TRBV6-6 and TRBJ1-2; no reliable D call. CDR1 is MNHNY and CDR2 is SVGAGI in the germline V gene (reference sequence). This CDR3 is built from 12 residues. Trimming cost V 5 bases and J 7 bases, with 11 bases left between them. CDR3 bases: TGTGCCAGCAGTACTAGGACGGCTGGCTACACCTTC. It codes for CASSTRTAGYTF.